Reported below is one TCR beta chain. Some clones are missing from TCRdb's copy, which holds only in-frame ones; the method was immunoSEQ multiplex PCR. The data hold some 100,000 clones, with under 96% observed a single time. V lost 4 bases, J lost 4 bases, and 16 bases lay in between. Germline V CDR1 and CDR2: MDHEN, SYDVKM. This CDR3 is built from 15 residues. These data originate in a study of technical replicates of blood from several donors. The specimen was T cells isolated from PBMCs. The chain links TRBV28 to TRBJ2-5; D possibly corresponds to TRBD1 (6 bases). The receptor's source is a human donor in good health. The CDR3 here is CASSSTGIGRETQYF. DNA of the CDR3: TGTGCCAGCAGTTCCACAGGGATTGGCCGAGAGACCCAGTACTTC.